These 18 T cell receptor beta chains originate from one sample sequenced in a study of blood T cell repertoires in COVID-19. Sequencing used immunoSEQ multiplex PCR; TCRdb keeps in-frame clones, though not all of them. The repertoire holds 240,000 or so clones, with roughly 86% as singletons. The specimen sequenced was peripheral blood. Receptor source: a woman in her 70s with active or convalescent COVID-19.

CDR3 nucleotide sequence: TGTGCCAGCAGCGTAGTCCCGGACACTATGGGAAACACCATATATTTT. This gives the protein CASSVVPDTMGNTIYF. This chain connects TRBV9 to TRBJ1-3; D possibly corresponds to TRBD1 (5 bases). V lost 0 bases to trimming and J lost 4 bases, with 14 bases between them. Germline-derived CDR1 and CDR2 are SGDLS and YYNGEE. The CDR3 contains 16 residues.

In DNA, the CDR3 is TGCAGCGCCGAGACAGGGGGCGCGCAGTATTTT. Translation gives CSAETGGAQYF. The chain combines TRBV29-1 with TRBJ2-3; 10 nucleotides agree with TRBD1. Per the germline V gene, CDR1 is SQVTM and CDR2 is ANQGSEA. Trimming at V came to 7 bases and at J to 10 bases, leaving 5 bases not matched to a gene. CDR3 length: 11 residues.

This chain uses TRBV7-2 with TRBJ2-2; D ambiguous. Germline assignment: CDR1 SGHTA and CDR2 FQGNSA. This CDR3 spans 15 amino acids. Trimming removed 1 base from V and 3 bases from J, with 9 bases in between. CDR3 DNA sequence: TGTGCCAGCAGCTTAGATTATCGGGACACCGGGGAGCTGTTTTTT. This sequence encodes CASSLDYRDTGELFF.

The chain has TRBV13 and TRBJ2-2; 9 bases fit TRBD1. Losses at the gene ends were 1 base for V and 7 bases for J; bases not matched to a gene: 4. CDR3 length equals 15 residues. CDR1 is PRHDT and CDR2 is FYEKMQ in the germline V gene (reference sequence). CDR3 nucleotides: TGTGCCAGCAGCTTAGACAGGGGGCAAGGCGGGGAGCTGTTTTTT. As protein: CASSLDRGQGGELFF. Full variable domain (outside the CDR3, taken from reference TRBV13 and TRBJ2-2): AAGVIQSPRHLIKEKRETATLKCYPIPRHDTVYWYQQGPGQDPQFLISFYEKMQSDKGSIPDRFSAQQFSDYHSELNMSSLELGDSALYFCASSLDRGQGGELFFGEGSRLTVL.

The chain employs TRBV19 and TRBJ1-2; unclear D gene. Trimming took 3 bases from V and 4 from J, leaving 18 bases between them. CDR1 LNHDA and CDR2 SQIVND come from the germline V gene (reference sequence). The CDR3 has 16 amino acids. The chain's CDR3 is CASSISGDSPIYGYTF. The CDR3 region has the DNA TGTGCCAGTAGTATCTCCGGAGATAGTCCAATCTATGGCTACACCTTC.

V and J are TRBV5-1 and TRBJ1-1, with D uncertain. Trimming took off 4 bases at V and 0 bases at J, with 4 bases between the two ends. Looked up from germline, CDR1 is SGHRS and CDR2 is YFSETQ. The CDR3 consists of 12 residues. The CDR3 sequence: CASSTMNTEAFF. The CDR3 DNA reads TGCGCCAGCAGCACAATGAACACTGAAGCTTTCTTT.

This clone was picked up a small number of times. J is TRBJ2-1 and V is TRBV9; TRBD2 is a possible D gene (5 bases). Trimming removed 2 bases at V and 1 base at J, with 13 bases between. The CDR3 is 16 residues long. Germline loops: CDR1 SGDLS, CDR2 YYNGEE. In DNA form, the CDR3 reads TGTGCCAGCAGCGTCCGGGGAGATTGGTCCTACAATGAGCAGTTCTTC. Amino acids: CASSVRGDWSYNEQFF. Full variable domain (remainder filled in from reference TRBV9 and TRBJ2-1): DSGVTQTPKHLITATGQRVTLRCSPRSGDLSVYWYQQSLDQGLQFLIQYYNGEERAKGNILERFSAQQFPDLHSELNLSSLELGDSALYFCASSVRGDWSYNEQFFGPGTRLTVL.

V usage is TRBV3-1 (or the pseudogene TRBV3-2) and J usage is TRBJ2-5; no clear D. The CDR3 sequence is 15 residues long. Germline loops: CDR1 LGHDT, CDR2 YNNKEL (reference sequence). V was clipped by 6 bases and J by 3 bases, with 17 bases between them. CDR3 DNA: TGTGCCAGCAGTCTCCGACTTTTTAATAAAGAGACCCAGTACTTC. Amino acid sequence: CASSLRLFNKETQYF.

The chain couples TRBV6-6 to TRBJ1-4; the D gene is possibly TRBD1 (5 bases). There are 15 residues in the CDR3. V was clipped by 6 bases and J by 4 bases, with 15 bases between them. Germline lookup yields CDR1 MNHNY and CDR2 SVGAGI (reference sequence). CDR3 in DNA: TGTGCCAGCAGCCCATTCACAGGTGATAATGAAAAACTGTTTTTT. Protein product: CASSPFTGDNEKLFF.

This clone has just one count. The rearrangement joins TRBV7-9 to TRBJ2-3; 7 positions agree with TRBD2. Trimming cost V 5 bases and J 2 bases; bases outside gene matches: 7. The CDR3 contains 15 residues. CDR1 and CDR2 (germline): SEHNR, FQNEAQ (reference sequence). CDR3 DNA sequence: TGTGCCAGCAGCCTGAGCGGGGAAAACACAGATACGCAGTATTTT. Encoded protein: CASSLSGENTDTQYF.

CDR3 coding DNA: TGTGCCAGCCCAGAACAGGGTAAAGGAAACACCATATATTTT. This codes for CASPEQGKGNTIYF. The chain combines TRBV7-9 with TRBJ1-3; tentatively, D is TRBD1 (6 bases). In germline, CDR1 is SEHNR, CDR2 FQNEAQ (reference sequence). V lost 8 bases, J lost 4 bases, and 15 bases lay in between. This CDR3 contains 14 residues.

This chain uses TRBV18 with TRBJ2-2; D is uncertain. V gave up 6 bases and J gave up 1 base, with 9 bases separating them. The V gene's germline CDR1 is KGHSH and CDR2 LQKENI. This CDR3 spans 14 amino acids. The CDR3 protein is CASSQHGNTGELFF. The CDR3 bases are TGTGCCAGCTCGCAACATGGGAACACCGGGGAGCTGTTTTTT.

The rearrangement links TRBV19 to TRBJ2-2; TRBD1 aligns across 7 bases. CDR3 length equals 15 residues. Germline V gene data show CDR1 as LNHDA and CDR2 as SQIVND (reference sequence). J gave up 5 bases and V 1 base, and 4 bases lay outside the gene matches. The CDR3 loop reads CASSIVQGRTGELFF. DNA for the CDR3: TGTGCCAGTAGTATAGTACAGGGGCGGACCGGGGAGCTGTTTTTT. Looking up the rest from reference TRBV19 and TRBJ2-2 gives the full variable domain: DGGITQSPKYLFRKEGQNVTLSCEQNLNHDAMYWYRQDPGQGLRLIYYSQIVNDFQKGDIAEGYSVSREKKESFPLTVTSAQKNPTAFYLCASSIVQGRTGELFFGEGSRLTVL.

The V and J genes are TRBV5-4 and TRBJ2-5, with 9 positions matching TRBD2. Germline V gene lookup returns CDR1 SGHNT and CDR2 YYREEE (reference sequence). V shed 0 bases and J 5 bases; nucleotides not matched to a gene: 14. The length of the CDR3 is 18 residues. The CDR3, as DNA: TGTGCCAGCAGCTTGGGCTCAGCGGGGGGCCACGTCGCGGAGACCCAGTACTTC. Translation gives CASSLGSAGGHVAETQYF.

This clone was counted a single time. This chain links TRBV28 with TRBJ1-6; a weak D match, TRBD1 (6 bases). Germline CDR1 is MDHEN and CDR2 is SYDVKM. Trimming removed 8 bases at V and 0 bases at J, with 11 bases between. This CDR3 has 15 amino acids. CDR3 loop: CASWTASSYNSPLHF. The CDR3 DNA sequence: TGTGCCAGCTGGACAGCGAGCTCCTATAATTCACCCCTCCACTTT.

The chain joins TRBV15 to TRBJ2-5; possibly TRBD2 for D (6 bases). Germline-derived CDR1 and CDR2 are LNHNV and YYDKDF (reference sequence). The CDR3 extends over 15 amino acids. V shed 9 bases and J shed 0 bases, with 17 bases lying between them. Here the CDR3 reads CATRFGGLNQETQYF. The CDR3 DNA follows: TGTGCCACTAGATTCGGGGGACTTAACCAAGAGACCCAGTACTTC.

The V and J genes are TRBV7-9 and TRBJ2-3, with D perhaps matching TRBD2 (6 bases). The CDR3 covers 15 residues. Trimming removed 5 bases from V and 9 bases from J, with 21 bases in between. The germline V gene has CDR1 SEHNR and CDR2 FQNEAQ (reference sequence). CDR3 sequence reads: CASSQWDAGTETQYF. The CDR3 coding sequence is TGTGCCAGCAGCCAATGGGACGCGGGGACTGAAACGCAGTATTTT.

The chain uses TRBV5-5 and TRBJ1-1, with D perhaps TRBD1 (6 bases). CDR3 size: 13 residues. The germline gives CDR1 SGHKS, CDR2 YYEKEE (reference sequence). With 7 bases removed from V and 3 bases from J, the gap between germline ends came to 13 bases. The CDR3 loop is CASSSGADTEAFF. As DNA, the CDR3 is TGTGCCAGCTCCTCAGGGGCTGACACTGAAGCTTTCTTT.